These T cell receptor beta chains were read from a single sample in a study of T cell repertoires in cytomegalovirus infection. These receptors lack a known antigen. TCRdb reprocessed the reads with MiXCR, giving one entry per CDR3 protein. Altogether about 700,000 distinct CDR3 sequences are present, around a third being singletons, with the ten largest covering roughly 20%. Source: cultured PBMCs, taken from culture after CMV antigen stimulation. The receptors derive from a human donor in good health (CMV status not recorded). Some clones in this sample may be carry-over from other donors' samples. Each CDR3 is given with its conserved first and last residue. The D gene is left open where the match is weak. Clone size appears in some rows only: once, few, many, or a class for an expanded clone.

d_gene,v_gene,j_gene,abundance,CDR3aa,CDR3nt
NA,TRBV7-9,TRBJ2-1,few,CASSLVTFDNEQFF,TGTGCCAGCAGCTTAGTCACGTTTGACAATGAGCAGTTCTTC
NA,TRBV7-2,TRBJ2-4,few,CASSLTRDIQYF,TGTGCCAGCAGCTTAACAAGGGACATTCAGTACTTC
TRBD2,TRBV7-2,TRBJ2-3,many,CASTFTSGRDTQYF,TGTGCCAGCACCTTCACTAGCGGGAGGGATACGCAGTATTTT
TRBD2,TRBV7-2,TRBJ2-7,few,CASSSQAGSEQYF,TGTGCCAGCAGCTCTCAAGCGGGATCCGAGCAGTACTTC
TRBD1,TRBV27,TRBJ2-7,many,CASSGQGGYEQYF,TGTGCCAGCAGTGGACAGGGCGGCTACGAGCAGTACTTC
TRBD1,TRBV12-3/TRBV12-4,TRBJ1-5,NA,CASRRTGPDQPQHF,TGTGCCAGCAGGCGGACAGGTCCCGATCAGCCCCAGCATTTT
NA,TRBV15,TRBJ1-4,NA,CATSRDFGSQRLLFF,TGTGCCACCAGCAGAGATTTTGGTTCGCAGCGTTTACTGTTTTTT
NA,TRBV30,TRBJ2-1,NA,CAWSPISESEQFF,TGTGCCTGGAGTCCCATATCCGAGAGTGAGCAGTTCTTC
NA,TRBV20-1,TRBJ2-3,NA,CSAGPPGDTQYF,TGCAGTGCCGGCCCCCCTGGGGATACGCAGTATTTT
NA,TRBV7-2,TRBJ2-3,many,CASSLGAEDTQYF,TGTGCCAGCAGCTTAGGGGCGGAAGATACGCAGTATTTT
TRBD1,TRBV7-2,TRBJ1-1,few,CASSLVGNAGGRAEAFF,TGTGCCAGCAGCTTAGTGGGGAACGCAGGGGGAAGGGCTGAAGCTTTCTTT
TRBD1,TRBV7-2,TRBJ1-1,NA,CASSIGGAGTEAFF,TGTGCCAGCAGTATAGGGGGCGCGGGGACTGAAGCTTTCTTT
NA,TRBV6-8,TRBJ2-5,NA,CASSYSRTAYSAQETQYF,TGTGCCAGCAGTTACTCCAGGACAGCTTACTCAGCCCAAGAGACCCAGTACTTC
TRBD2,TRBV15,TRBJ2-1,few,CATSRTSGWEQFF,TGTGCCACCAGCAGGACTAGCGGCTGGGAGCAGTTCTTC
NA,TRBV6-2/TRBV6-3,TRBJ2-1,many,CASSRPGNEQFF,TGTGCCAGCAGCCGCCCCGGGAATGAGCAGTTCTTC
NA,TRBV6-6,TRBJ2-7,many,CASSYSRGSYEQYF,TGTGCCAGCAGTTACTCCAGGGGATCTTACGAGCAGTACTTC
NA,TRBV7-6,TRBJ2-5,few,CASSLSLGTRGETQYF,TGTGCCAGCAGCTTAAGTTTAGGGACGAGGGGAGAGACCCAGTACTTC
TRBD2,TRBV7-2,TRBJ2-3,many,CASSVLAVLGDTQYF,TGTGCCAGCAGCGTACTAGCGGTCCTGGGAGATACGCAGTATTTT
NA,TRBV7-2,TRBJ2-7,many,CASTPGPTTYEQYF,TGTGCCAGCACCCCGGGGCCAACCACCTACGAGCAGTACTTC
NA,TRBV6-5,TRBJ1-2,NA,CASSYSRAGARGYTF,TGTGCCAGCAGTTACTCGAGGGCGGGGGCACGAGGCTACACCTTC
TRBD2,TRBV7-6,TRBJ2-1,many,CASSLSGGSSYNEQFF,TGTGCCAGCAGCTTATCTGGCGGGAGCTCCTACAATGAGCAGTTCTTC
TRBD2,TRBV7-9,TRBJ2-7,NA,CASSPLAESGPTYF,TGTGCCAGCAGCCCCCTAGCGGAGTCCGGACCGACGTACTTC
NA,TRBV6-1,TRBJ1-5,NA,CASSEGYWLGLQPQHF,TGTGCCAGCAGTGAAGGTTATTGGTTAGGGCTTCAGCCCCAGCATTTT
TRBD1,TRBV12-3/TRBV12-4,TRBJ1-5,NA,CASNGQGKDQPQHF,TGTGCCAGCAACGGACAGGGGAAAGATCAGCCCCAGCATTTT
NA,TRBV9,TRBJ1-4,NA,CASSARKFPTNEKLFF,TGTGCCAGCAGCGCCCGGAAATTTCCAACTAATGAAAAACTGTTTTTT
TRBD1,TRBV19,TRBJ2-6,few,CASTRDRGSGANVLTF,TGTGCCAGTACTCGGGACAGGGGCTCTGGGGCCAACGTCCTGACTTTC
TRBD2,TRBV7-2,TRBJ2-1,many,CASSYRTSGVNEQFF,TGTGCCAGCAGCTACCGGACTAGCGGGGTCAATGAGCAGTTCTTC
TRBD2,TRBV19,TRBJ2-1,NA,CASSIPLPGLADNEQFF,TGTGCCAGTAGTATTCCCTTGCCGGGACTAGCGGACAATGAGCAGTTCTTC
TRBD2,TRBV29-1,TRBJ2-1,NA,CSVEGVGGGYNEQFF,TGCAGCGTTGAAGGGGTGGGGGGGGGTTACAATGAGCAGTTCTTC
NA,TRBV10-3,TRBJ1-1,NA,CAISDSQGIGSTEAFF,TGTGCCATCAGTGACAGCCAGGGAATAGGGAGCACTGAAGCTTTCTTT
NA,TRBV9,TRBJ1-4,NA,CASSARGRTTEKLFF,TGTGCCAGCAGCGCCCGGGGGAGGACTACCGAAAAACTGTTTTTT
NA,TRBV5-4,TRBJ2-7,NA,CASSWGDSTIYEQYF,TGTGCCAGCAGCTGGGGGGACAGTACCATATACGAGCAGTACTTC
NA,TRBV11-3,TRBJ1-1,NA,CASSLDGGSIEAFF,TGTGCCAGCAGCTTAGACGGGGGGAGCATTGAAGCTTTCTTT
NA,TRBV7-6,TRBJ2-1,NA,CASSSLDTAYNEQFF,TGTGCCAGCAGCTCCCTTGACACAGCCTACAATGAGCAGTTCTTC
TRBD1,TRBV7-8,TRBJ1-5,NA,CASSSGQGRPSNQPQHF,TGTGCCAGCAGCTCCGGACAGGGGAGGCCTAGCAATCAGCCCCAGCATTTT
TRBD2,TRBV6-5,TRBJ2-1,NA,CASRRGTSGEQFF,TGTGCCAGCCGGAGAGGGACTAGCGGGGAGCAGTTCTTC
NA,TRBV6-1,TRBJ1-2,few,CASSSGYTF,TGTGCCAGCAGTTCTGGCTACACCTTC
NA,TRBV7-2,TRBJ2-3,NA,CASSLGAQYF,TGTGCCAGCAGCCTGGGTGCGCAGTATTTT
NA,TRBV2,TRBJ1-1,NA,CASSGYRVGQTEAFF,TGTGCCAGCAGTGGATACAGGGTAGGGCAGACTGAAGCTTTCTTT
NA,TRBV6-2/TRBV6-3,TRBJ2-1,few,CASSYGRSEQFF,TGTGCCAGCAGTTACGGACGAAGTGAGCAGTTCTTC
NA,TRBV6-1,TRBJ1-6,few,CASSAPNSPLHF,TGTGCCAGCAGTGCCCCCAATTCACCCCTCCACTTT
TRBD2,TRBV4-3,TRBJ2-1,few,CASSQDIPGRGLAAYNEQFF,TGCGCCAGCAGCCAAGACATTCCAGGACGAGGACTAGCGGCATACAATGAGCAGTTCTTC